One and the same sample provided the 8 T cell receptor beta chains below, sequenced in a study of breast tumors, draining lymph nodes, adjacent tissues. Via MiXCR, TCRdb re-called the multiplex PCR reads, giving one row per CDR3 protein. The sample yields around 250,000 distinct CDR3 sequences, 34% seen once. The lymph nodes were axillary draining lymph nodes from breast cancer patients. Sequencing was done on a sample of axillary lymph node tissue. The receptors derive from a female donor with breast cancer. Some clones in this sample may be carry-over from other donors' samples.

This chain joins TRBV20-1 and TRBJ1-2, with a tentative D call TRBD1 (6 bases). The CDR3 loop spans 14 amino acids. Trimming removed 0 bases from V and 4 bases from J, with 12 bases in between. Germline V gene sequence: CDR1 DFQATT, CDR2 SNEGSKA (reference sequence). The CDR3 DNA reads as TGCAGTGCTAGAGATCGAGCCAGGGGCTATGGCTACACCTTC. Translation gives CSARDRARGYGYTF.

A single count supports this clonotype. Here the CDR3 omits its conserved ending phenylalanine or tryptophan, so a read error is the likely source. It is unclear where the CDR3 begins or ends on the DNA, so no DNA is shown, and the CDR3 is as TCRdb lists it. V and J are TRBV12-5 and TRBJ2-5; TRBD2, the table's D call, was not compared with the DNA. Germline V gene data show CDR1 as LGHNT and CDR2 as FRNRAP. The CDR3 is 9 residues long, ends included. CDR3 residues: CASATDQGG.

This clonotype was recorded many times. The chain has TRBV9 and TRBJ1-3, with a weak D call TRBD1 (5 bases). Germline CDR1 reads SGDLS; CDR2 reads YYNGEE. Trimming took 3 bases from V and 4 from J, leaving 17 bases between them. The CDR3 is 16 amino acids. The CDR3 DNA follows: TGTGCCAGCAGCGCACACAGTACGTCAGGGGGAAACACCATATATTTT. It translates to CASSAHSTSGGNTIYF.

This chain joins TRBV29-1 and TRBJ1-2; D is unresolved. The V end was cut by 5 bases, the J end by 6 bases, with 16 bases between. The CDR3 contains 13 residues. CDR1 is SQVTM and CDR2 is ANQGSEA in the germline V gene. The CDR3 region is CSVRLVGWDGYTF. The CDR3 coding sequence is TGCAGCGTTCGTCTCGTGGGGTGGGATGGCTACACCTTC. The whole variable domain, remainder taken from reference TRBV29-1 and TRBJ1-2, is SAVISQKPSRDICQRGTSLTIQCQVDSQVTMMFWYRQQPGQSLTLIATANQGSEATYESGFVIDKFPISRPNLTFSTLTVSNMSPEDSSIYLCSVRLVGWDGYTFGSGTRLTVV.

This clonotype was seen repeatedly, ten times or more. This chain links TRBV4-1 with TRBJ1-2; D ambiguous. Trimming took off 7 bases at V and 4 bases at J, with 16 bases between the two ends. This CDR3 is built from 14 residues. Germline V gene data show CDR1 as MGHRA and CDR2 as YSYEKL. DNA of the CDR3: TGCGCCAGCACCCCTAGGGCGGTGGGCTATGGCTACACCTTC. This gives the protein CASTPRAVGYGYTF.

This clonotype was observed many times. Here the CDR3 DNA reads TGCAGTGCTAGAGAGGGACTATGGAACACCGGGGAGCTGTTTTTT. Translation gives CSAREGLWNTGELFF. The rearrangement uses TRBV20-1 and TRBJ2-2; TRBD2 matches at 7 bases. The V gene's germline CDR1 is DFQATT and CDR2 SNEGSKA (reference sequence). CDR3 length: 15 residues. V was clipped by 0 bases and J by 1 base; unmatched bases: 2.

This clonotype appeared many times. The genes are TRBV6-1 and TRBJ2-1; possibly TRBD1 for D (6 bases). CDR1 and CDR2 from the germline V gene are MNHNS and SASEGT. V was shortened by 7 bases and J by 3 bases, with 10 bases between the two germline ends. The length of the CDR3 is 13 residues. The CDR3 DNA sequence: TGTGCCAGCATTCGGGACATCTACAATGAGCAGTTCTTC. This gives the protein CASIRDIYNEQFF.

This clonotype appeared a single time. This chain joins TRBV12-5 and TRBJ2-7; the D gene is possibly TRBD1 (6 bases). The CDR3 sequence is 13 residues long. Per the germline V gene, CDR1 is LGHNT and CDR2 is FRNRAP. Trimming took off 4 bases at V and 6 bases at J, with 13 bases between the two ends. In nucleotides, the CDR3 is TGTGCTAGTGGTTACCCGACAGGAACCGAGCAGTACTTC. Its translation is CASGYPTGTEQYF.